Below, 4 T cell receptor beta chains from the same sample are listed, as sequenced in a study of cytomegalovirus exposure and HLA in healthy donors. Use of 60 Vbeta and 13 Jbeta primers characterized the PCR. Only in-frame clones appear in the TCRdb table, and some are missing; sequencing was by immunoSEQ multiplex PCR. The repertoire holds some 190,000 clones, with 70% to 90% as singletons. Sequenced material: PBMCs. These receptors all stem from a woman in her 30s in good health and CMV-seronegative.

The chain employs TRBV7-9 and TRBJ1-2; 9 bases are a match to TRBD1. With V trimmed by 4 bases and J by 8 bases, 11 bases remained unmatched. The CDR3 contains 15 residues. In germline, CDR1 is SEHNR, CDR2 FQNEAQ (reference sequence). CDR3 residues: CASSSTTRDRDGYTF. CDR3 coding DNA: TGTGCCAGCAGCTCCACCACCCGGGACAGGGACGGCTACACCTTC.

The V and J genes are TRBV28 and TRBJ2-4; TRBD2 matches at 11 bases. V lost 5 bases to trimming and J lost 4 bases; unmatched junction nucleotides: 10. This CDR3 has 17 amino acids. Germline V gene data show CDR1 as MDHEN and CDR2 as SYDVKM. CDR3 in amino acids: CASSNPGLAENKNIQYF. The CDR3 DNA sequence: TGTGCCAGCAGTAACCCGGGACTAGCGGAAAATAAAAACATTCAGTACTTC.

V gene TRBV21-1 combines with J gene TRBJ1-4. TRBV21-1 is a pseudogene. The CDR3 is 17 amino acids. CDR3 sequence reads: CASSKCADQNTNEKLFF. The CDR3 region has the DNA TGTGCCAGCAGCAAATGTGCGGATCAAAACACTAATGAAAAACTGTTTTTT.

V usage is TRBV6-1 and J usage is TRBJ1-2, with 7 bases identical to TRBD1. CDR1 MNHNS and CDR2 SASEGT come from the germline V gene. The CDR3 is 13 residues long. V lost 5 bases, J lost 6 bases, and 6 bases stayed unmatched. CDR3 amino acids: CASSPATGNGYTF. CDR3 bases: TGTGCCAGCAGTCCAGCGACAGGGAATGGCTACACCTTC.